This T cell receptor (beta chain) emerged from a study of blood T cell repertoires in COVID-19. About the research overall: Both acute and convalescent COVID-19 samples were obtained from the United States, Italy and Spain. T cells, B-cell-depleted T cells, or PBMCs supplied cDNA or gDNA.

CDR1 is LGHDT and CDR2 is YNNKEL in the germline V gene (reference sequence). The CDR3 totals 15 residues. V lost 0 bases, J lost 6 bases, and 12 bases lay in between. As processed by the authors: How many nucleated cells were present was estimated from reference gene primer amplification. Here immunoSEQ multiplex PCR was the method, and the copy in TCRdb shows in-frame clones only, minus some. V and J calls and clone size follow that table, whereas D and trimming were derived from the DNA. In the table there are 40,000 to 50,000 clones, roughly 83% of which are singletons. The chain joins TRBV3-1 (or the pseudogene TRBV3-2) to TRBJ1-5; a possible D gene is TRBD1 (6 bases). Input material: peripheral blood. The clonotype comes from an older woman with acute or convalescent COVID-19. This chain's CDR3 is CASSQDRRQAQPQHF. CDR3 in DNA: TGTGCCAGCAGCCAAGATCGTCGACAGGCTCAGCCCCAGCATTTT.